The clone carrying this T cell receptor (beta chain) appeared a few times. These data are taken from a study of T-cell memory formation after mild COVID-19. TCRdb fed the 5' RACE reads into MiXCR, producing one record per CDR3 protein. The table has roughly 200,000 distinct CDR3 sequences, about a sixth seen once. Germline-derived CDR1 and CDR2 are MNHEY and SVGAGI. Trimming at V came to 5 bases and at J to 5 bases, leaving 4 bases not matched to a gene. The CDR3 runs to 14 residues. The rearrangement uses TRBV6-5 and TRBJ1-4; 8 bases line up with TRBD1. Specimen: PBMCs or a T cell subset sorted from them (not recorded which). The source of this sequence is an adult woman who had mild COVID-19 (a few samples of this study predate the infection). Cell type and time point are not known. The CDR3 nucleotides read TGTGCCAGCAGTCAAGACAGGGGAAATGAAAAACTGTTTTTT. This translates into CASSQDRGNEKLFF.